These 8 T cell receptor beta chains originate from one sample sequenced in a study of T cell changes during pregnancy in multiple sclerosis. Sequencing used immunoSEQ multiplex PCR; TCRdb keeps in-frame clones, though not all of them. This sample yields around 36,000 clones, of which roughly 90% are seen a single time; under 10% belongs to the top ten. The sequencing here drew on CD8+ T cells from peripheral blood mononuclear cells, taken before pregnancy. These receptors were taken from a female donor with multiple sclerosis, enrolled in a pregnancy study.

This clone has a handful of counts. The chain recombines TRBV6-1 with TRBJ2-7, with 11 bases lining up with TRBD2. Germline V CDR1 and CDR2: MNHNS, SASEGT. The CDR3 is 15 residues long. The V and J ends lost 3 bases and 4 bases, in that order; junction bases with no gene match: 5. The DNA for the CDR3 is TGTGCCAGCAGTGAGAGACTAGCGGGGTCTTACGAGCAGTACTTC. Residues: CASSERLAGSYEQYF.

The chain has TRBV4-2 and TRBJ2-7; 8 nucleotides align to TRBD1. J lost 3 bases, V lost 4 bases, and 8 bases had no gene match. This CDR3 spans 15 amino acids. The germline gives CDR1 LGHNA, CDR2 YNFKEQ. Here the CDR3 DNA reads TGTGCCAGCAGCCCTGAGACAGGGGCCAACTACGAGCAGTACTTC. It encodes CASSPETGANYEQYF.

This chain uses TRBV5-1 with TRBJ1-1; TRBD1 matches at 8 bases. The ends lost 6 bases at V and 6 bases at J; junction bases unmatched: 10. The CDR3 has 14 amino acids. CDR1 and CDR2 (germline): SGHRS, YFSETQ. The CDR3 loop is CASTPPVQGAEAFF. The CDR3 coding sequence is TGCGCCAGCACACCCCCCGTACAGGGGGCTGAAGCTTTCTTT.

The rearrangement joins TRBV4-3 to TRBJ2-5; D perhaps matches TRBD1 (6 bases). V dropped 0 bases and J dropped 5 bases, with 13 bases sitting between them. Germline CDR1 reads LGHNA; CDR2 reads YSLEER. This CDR3 spans 15 amino acids. CDR3 in DNA: TGCGCCAGCAGCCAAGAACTACAGGGTGGTGAGACCCAGTACTTC. It specifies CASSQELQGGETQYF.

The chain carries TRBV10-3 and TRBJ2-2, with D unclear. CDR1 ENHRY and CDR2 SYGVKD come from the germline V gene. The CDR3 covers 15 residues. The V end lost 0 bases, the J end lost 4 bases, and 9 bases lay between the germline ends. CDR3 nucleotides: TGTGCCATCAGTGAGTCAAACAGCCCCACCGGGGAGCTGTTTTTT. Amino acids: CAISESNSPTGELFF.

The CDR3 protein is CASSYSGDSSYEQYF. The CDR3 nucleotides are TGTGCCAGCAGTTACTCGGGGGACAGCTCCTACGAGCAGTACTTC. The chain links TRBV6-5 to TRBJ2-7; 7 positions agree with TRBD1. V dropped 0 bases and J dropped 0; count of bases not matched to a gene: 2. Germline lookup yields CDR1 MNHEY and CDR2 SVGAGI. CDR3 length: 15 residues.

CDR3 residues: CSAAGTGRNFDEQFF. The DNA of the CDR3 is TGCAGCGCCGCCGGGACAGGGAGAAACTTCGATGAGCAGTTCTTC. This chain joins TRBV29-1 and TRBJ2-1; 9 nucleotides align to TRBD1. From germline, CDR1 is SQVTM and CDR2 ANQGSEA. The CDR3 has 15 amino acids. With V trimmed by 7 bases and J by 8 bases, 15 bases remained unmatched.

V is TRBV27 and J is TRBJ2-1; unclear D gene. The V and J ends lost 3 bases and 7 bases respectively, with 10 bases between them. Germline V lookup: CDR1 MNHEY, CDR2 SMNVEV (reference sequence). The CDR3 is made up of 13 amino acids. This chain's CDR3 is CASSFSIRNEQFF. As DNA, the CDR3 is TGTGCCAGCAGTTTTTCCATTAGAAATGAGCAGTTCTTC.